This passage covers 11 T cell receptor beta chains from one sample sequenced in a study of cytomegalovirus exposure and HLA in healthy donors. Primers for the PCR totalled 60 Vbeta and 13 Jbeta. Libraries were prepared by immunoSEQ multiplex PCR; TCRdb keeps only in-frame clonotypes and omits some of them. The profile covers 140,000 to 150,000 clones, with 75% to 80% appearing a single time and roughly 3.1% taken by the ten largest. Sample: PBMCs. The source is a man aged 40-49 years in good health and CMV-seropositive.

This clone showed up just once. The J gene is TRBJ1-5, the V gene TRBV28, with TRBD1 matching over 8 bases. The CDR3 spans 17 residues. V was pared by 4 bases and J by 4 bases, with 12 bases of the junction left unmatched. CDR1 is MDHEN and CDR2 is SYDVKM in the germline V gene. CDR3 sequence reads: CASSWGRGRGGNQPQHF. The CDR3 region has the DNA TGTGCCAGCAGTTGGGGCAGGGGGCGGGGGGGGAATCAGCCCCAGCATTTT.

The CDR3, as DNA: TGTGCCAGCAGCCCAGGACTAGCGGGAGGGTTCTACGAGCAGTTCTTC. It encodes CASSPGLAGGFYEQFF. The chain recombines TRBV5-6 with TRBJ2-1, with 15 bases matching TRBD2. With 4 bases clipped from V and 10 bases from J, the junction kept 9 bases outside the gene matches. The germline CDR1 and CDR2 sequences are SGHDT and YYEEEE. The CDR3 sequence is 16 residues long.

This chain joins TRBV18 and TRBJ2-7; 15 bases agree with TRBD2. Trimming removed 3 bases from V and 5 bases from J; junction bases left unmatched: 8. The length of the CDR3 is 17 residues. Looked up from germline, CDR1 is KGHSH and CDR2 is LQKENI. Here the CDR3 DNA reads TGTGCCAGCTCACCCATCCCGGGACTAGCGGGAGGAAACGAGCAGTACTTC. Protein product: CASSPIPGLAGGNEQYF.

The V call is TRBV7-9, the J call TRBJ1-2; D is perhaps TRBD1 (6 bases). V was pared by 11 bases and J by 5 bases, with 15 bases between. CDR1 is SEHNR and CDR2 is FQNEAQ in the germline V gene (reference sequence). The CDR3 is 12 amino acids. The CDR3 region has the DNA TGTGCCTACTCCGACAGGTTATATGGCTACACCTTC. This codes for CAYSDRLYGYTF.

Comment on this clone: One end of the junction does not line up with germline, which may come from a read error. The genes are TRBV10-2 and TRBJ2-5; 9 positions match TRBD1. The CDR3 spans 13 residues. Per germline, CDR1 WSHSY and CDR2 SAAADI. CDR3 residues: CASSELGTGKEDF. Here the CDR3 DNA reads TGCGCCAGCAGTGAATTGGGGACAGGGAAGGAGGACTTC.

The chain joins TRBV7-8 to TRBJ1-6, with TRBD1 identical over 8 bases. The CDR3 totals 16 residues. Germline CDR1 is SGHVS and CDR2 is FQNEAQ. V trimming: 4 bases; J trimming: 6 bases; junction bases outside the gene matches: 8. DNA of the CDR3: TGTGCCAGCAGCTCGACCGGGACAGGCGTTAATTCACCCCTCCACTTT. Its translation is CASSSTGTGVNSPLHF.

The V gene is TRBV7-2, the J gene TRBJ1-4; 9 bases align to TRBD1. CDR3 length equals 16 residues. Per germline, CDR1 SGHTA and CDR2 FQGNSA. After removal of 5 bases from V and 0 bases from J, the junction contained 4 bases not matched to a gene. The DNA for the CDR3 is TGTGCCAGCAGCACGGGACAGGGAGCAACTAATGAAAAACTGTTTTTT. Translation: CASSTGQGATNEKLFF.

This chain connects TRBV5-5 to TRBJ1-3; D is perhaps TRBD1 (6 bases). The germline V gene has CDR1 SGHKS and CDR2 YYEKEE (reference sequence). Trimming left V 1 base short and J 0 bases short, with 8 bases between. The CDR3 totals 15 residues. DNA of the CDR3: TGTGCCAGCAGCTTGCCGGACAGCTCTGGAAACACCATATATTTT. Translating gives CASSLPDSSGNTIYF.

This rearrangement joins TRBV2 to TRBJ2-7, with 7 bases lining up with TRBD2. CDR1 SNHLY and CDR2 FYNNEI come from the germline V gene. The CDR3 has 14 residues. Trimming removed 4 bases from V and 6 bases from J; junction bases left unmatched: 9. The CDR3 here is CASSVVAGVGEQYF. The CDR3 DNA is TGTGCCAGCAGTGTTGTAGCGGGTGTGGGCGAGCAGTACTTC.

The V call is TRBV18, the J call TRBJ2-7; 8 nucleotides align to TRBD1. CDR1 and CDR2 (germline): KGHSH, LQKENI. The CDR3 has 14 residues. The junction had 6 bases not matched to a gene; V was cut back by 6 bases and J by 2 bases. The CDR3 loop is CASSSNRGTYEQYF. In DNA, the CDR3 is TGTGCCAGCTCCAGCAACAGGGGGACCTACGAGCAGTACTTC.

The gene calls are TRBV18 and TRBJ2-3, with 8 positions matching TRBD1. Germline values: CDR1 KGHSH, CDR2 LQKENI. The CDR3 extends over 17 amino acids. Trimming took 1 base from V and 6 from J; bases not matched to a gene: 12. The CDR3 DNA sequence: TGTGCCAGCTCACCACAAGAGGGGACAGGAGCCCCGGATACGCAGTATTTT. It encodes CASSPQEGTGAPDTQYF. The complete variable domain, with remaining parts taken from reference TRBV18 and TRBJ2-3, reads NAGVMQNPRHLVRRRGQEARLRCSPMKGHSHVYWYRQLPEEGLKFMVYLQKENIIDESGMPKERFSAEFPKEGPSILRIQQVVRGDSAAYFCASSPQEGTGAPDTQYFGPGTRLTVL.